Presented here are 21 T cell receptor beta chains from one specimen sequenced in a study of a mutant IDH1 vaccine in newly diagnosed glioma. Measured with immunoSEQ multiplex PCR; TCRdb has only the in-frame clones, and not every one. The sample gives under 150,000 clones, 85% to 90% of which show up once; 0.55% to 0.7% is in the top ten. Time point given: week 11, during vaccination. Every single dose of the vaccine, 300 ug of mutant IDH1 20-mer peptide, came with topical imiquimod. Their antigen targets remain unknown. Sequenced here: PBMCs, sampled from a glioma patient whose treatment included an IDH1 peptide vaccine. The receptors derive from a woman between 50 and 59 years old with glioma.

This chain uses TRBV4-2 with TRBJ1-1, with 9 bases fitting TRBD1. CDR1 is LGHNA and CDR2 is YNFKEQ in the germline V gene. This CDR3 region has 16 residues. Unmatched junction bases numbered 4, after V lost 1 base and J lost 1 base. The CDR3 nucleotides read TGTGCCAGCAGCCAAGCTGGACAGGGGCGGAACACTGAAGCTTTCTTT. Translated: CASSQAGQGRNTEAFF.

CDR3 protein: CAWNREYEQYF. The DNA for the CDR3 is TGTGCCTGGAACAGGGAGTACGAGCAGTACTTC. This chain links TRBV30 with TRBJ2-7; weak D call: TRBD1 (6 bases). The CDR3 has 11 residues. V lost 4 bases to trimming and J lost 4 bases, with 8 bases between them. Per germline, CDR1 GTSNPN and CDR2 SVGIG (reference sequence).

The rearrangement links TRBV5-1 to TRBJ1-2; TRBD1 matches at 7 bases. Germline V gives CDR1 SGHRS, CDR2 YFSETQ. This CDR3 spans 14 amino acids. V shed 1 base and J 3 bases; nucleotides not matched to a gene: 3. The CDR3 coding sequence is TGCGCCAGCAGCTTGACAGGGGACGACTATGGCTACACCTTC. It yields the protein CASSLTGDDYGYTF.

The gene calls are TRBV7-3 and TRBJ2-7; D is undetermined. Germline V gene data show CDR1 as SGHTA and CDR2 as FQGTGA. Between the trimmed V and J ends, which lost 2 bases and 1 base, there was a span of 9 bases. The CDR3 contains 14 residues. CDR3 DNA sequence: TGTGCCAGCAGCTTATACCCTAGTTCCTACGAGCAGTACTTC. Encoded protein: CASSLYPSSYEQYF.

This sequence joins TRBV10-3 and TRBJ2-5; TRBD1 matches 8 bases. The CDR3 extends over 15 amino acids. CDR1 is ENHRY and CDR2 is SYGVKD in the germline V gene. Trimming took 3 bases from V and 4 from J; bases not matched to a gene: 7. The CDR3 nucleotides read TGTGCCATCAGTGACGGACAGGGAGGAAGAGAGACCCAGTACTTC. Translation gives CAISDGQGGRETQYF.

In its sample, this clone was seen once. The chain has TRBV7-8 and TRBJ2-1; no reliable D call. Trimming stripped 2 bases from V and 4 bases from J, with 12 bases between. Germline-derived CDR1 and CDR2 are SGHVS and FQNEAQ. This CDR3 region has 15 residues. CDR3 sequence: CASSLPQTNYNEQFF. The CDR3 nucleotides read TGTGCCAGCAGCTTACCCCAGACCAATTACAATGAGCAGTTCTTC.

V usage is TRBV11-2 and J usage is TRBJ2-1; D possibly corresponds to TRBD1 (6 bases). V was pared by 2 bases and J by 0 bases, with 11 bases between. This CDR3 comprises 16 residues. Germline V lookup: CDR1 SGHAT, CDR2 FQNNGV. The CDR3: CASSLRGTLSYNEQFF. Here the CDR3 DNA reads TGTGCCAGCAGCTTAAGGGGGACCCTCTCCTACAATGAGCAGTTCTTC.

This sequence joins TRBV5-1 and TRBJ1-4; 7 bases match TRBD1. Germline lookup yields CDR1 SGHRS and CDR2 YFSETQ. The CDR3 consists of 15 residues. V was clipped by 4 bases and J by 3 bases; unmatched bases: 6. The CDR3 nucleotides are TGCGCCAGCAGCAAACAGGGGCGAGCTAATGAAAAACTGTTTTTT. This encodes CASSKQGRANEKLFF.

This rearrangement joins TRBV19 to TRBJ2-3, with 8 bases aligning to TRBD1. Germline V gives CDR1 LNHDA, CDR2 SQIVND (reference sequence). The CDR3 is 12 residues long. With V trimmed by 10 bases and J by 5 bases, 5 bases remained unmatched. The CDR3 spells CATQGAGDTQYF. The CDR3 nucleotides read TGTGCCACTCAGGGGGCCGGAGATACGCAGTATTTT.

This rearrangement joins TRBV19 to TRBJ1-1; D is perhaps TRBD1 (5 bases). This CDR3 is built from 15 residues. Germline lookup yields CDR1 LNHDA and CDR2 SQIVND (reference sequence). Trimming removed 7 bases at V and 7 bases at J, with 22 bases between. The CDR3 nucleotides read TGTGCCAGTAACCCCCCCCAGGGCACAAAGAATGAAGCTTTCTTT. Translation: CASNPPQGTKNEAFF.

The rearrangement joins TRBV28 to TRBJ2-1; unclear D gene. The CDR3 runs 15 residues. V dropped 3 bases and J dropped 4 bases, with 13 bases sitting between them. CDR1 is MDHEN and CDR2 is SYDVKM in the germline V gene. CDR3 nucleotide sequence: TGTGCCAGCAGTTTCCCAGCGTCAACTTACAATGAGCAGTTCTTC. Translated, it gives CASSFPASTYNEQFF.

This sequence joins TRBV9 and TRBJ2-2; 10 bases fit TRBD2. CDR1 and CDR2 (germline): SGDLS, YYNGEE. The CDR3 runs 16 residues. Germline trimming cut 2 bases from V and 1 base from J; bases unmatched to any gene: 2. The CDR3 DNA is TGTGCCAGCAGCGTTCGGACTAGCGGGAACACCGGGGAGCTGTTTTTT. Protein sequence: CASSVRTSGNTGELFF. The whole variable domain, remainder taken from reference TRBV9 and TRBJ2-2, is DSGVTQTPKHLITATGQRVTLRCSPRSGDLSVYWYQQSLDQGLQFLIQYYNGEERAKGNILERFSAQQFPDLHSELNLSSLELGDSALYFCASSVRTSGNTGELFFGEGSRLTVL.

The J gene is TRBJ2-3, the V gene TRBV5-4; D might be TRBD2 (6 bases). Germline lookup yields CDR1 SGHNT and CDR2 YYREEE (reference sequence). Trimming took 3 bases from V and 2 from J, leaving 10 bases between them. CDR3 length: 14 amino acids. CDR3 loop: CASSSGTHTDTQYF. The CDR3 bases are TGTGCCAGCAGCTCCGGGACTCACACAGATACGCAGTATTTT.

This sequence joins TRBV6-5 and TRBJ2-7, with TRBD1 as a possible D gene (6 bases). Germline-derived CDR1 and CDR2 are MNHEY and SVGAGI. V lost 3 bases to trimming and J lost 2 bases, with 11 bases between them. This CDR3 is 14 amino acids long. The CDR3 DNA sequence: TGTGCCAGCAGTTATGGCCAGGGGACCTACGAGCAGTACTTC. This translates into CASSYGQGTYEQYF.

This chain uses TRBV30 with TRBJ1-1; 10 bases match TRBD1. CDR3 length: 16 amino acids. Germline-derived CDR1 and CDR2 are GTSNPN and SVGIG (reference sequence). After removal of 0 bases from V and 10 bases from J, the junction contained 14 bases not matched to a gene. CDR3 nucleotides: TGTGCCTGGAGTGTAGGGGCCCGGGACAGGGGAGCTGGAGCTTTCTTT. Protein: CAWSVGARDRGAGAFF. The full variable domain, completed using reference TRBV30 and TRBJ1-1, is SQTIHQWPATLVQPVGSPLSLECTVEGTSNPNLYWYRQAAGRGLQLLFYSVGIGQISSEVPQNLSASRPQDRQFILSSKKLLLSDSGFYLCAWSVGARDRGAGAFFGQGTRLTVV.

The rearrangement joins TRBV6-6 to TRBJ1-5; D remains ambiguous. V dropped 6 bases and J dropped 6 bases, with 15 bases sitting between them. This CDR3 has 14 residues. Germline CDR1 MNHNY, CDR2 SVGAGI (reference sequence). CDR3 amino acids: CASSLTYAGQPQHF. In DNA form, the CDR3 reads TGTGCCAGCAGCCTGACCTATGCAGGTCAGCCCCAGCATTTT.

On this clone: The same CDR3 is also encoded by other DNA sequences in this sample. The chain couples TRBV6-5 to TRBJ1-4, with TRBD1 matching 10 bases. Unmatched junction bases numbered 6, after V lost 6 bases and J lost 8 bases. CDR1 MNHEY and CDR2 SVGAGI come from the germline V gene. The CDR3 loop spans 14 amino acids. The CDR3 is CASSRGQGREKLFF. For the CDR3, the DNA is TGTGCCAGCAGCCGGGGACAGGGGCGAGAAAAACTGTTTTTT.

The V call is TRBV6-1, the J call TRBJ1-2; D is perhaps TRBD1 (6 bases). Trimming pared 7 bases from V and 3 bases from J, leaving 15 bases between. The germline V gene has CDR1 MNHNS and CDR2 SASEGT. The CDR3 consists of 14 residues. The CDR3 sequence: CASIKGGVDYGYTF. DNA for the CDR3: TGTGCCAGCATCAAGGGGGGGGTGGACTATGGCTACACCTTC.

This rearrangement joins TRBV7-9 to TRBJ2-5; perhaps D is TRBD1 or TRBD2 (5 bases each). Deletions cut 5 bases from V and 5 bases from J, with 21 bases between. The CDR3 spans 16 residues. Looked up from germline, CDR1 is SEHNR and CDR2 is FQNEAQ (reference sequence). The CDR3 nucleotides read TGTGCCAGCAGCCTTAGACCTACGGGGCTCGGGGAGACCCAGTACTTC. Translated, it gives CASSLRPTGLGETQYF.

V is TRBV13 and J is TRBJ2-7, with D possibly being TRBD2 (6 bases). The V and J ends lost 0 bases and 1 base respectively, with 10 bases between them. This CDR3 spans 15 amino acids. Germline V gives CDR1 PRHDT, CDR2 FYEKMQ (reference sequence). This chain's CDR3 is CASSLGHLASYEQYF. The DNA for the CDR3 is TGTGCCAGCAGCTTAGGCCATCTAGCGTCCTACGAGCAGTACTTC.

The rearrangement joins TRBV30 to TRBJ1-3, with 9 bases identical to TRBD1. This CDR3 region has 15 residues. V lost 3 bases, J lost 0 bases, and 3 bases stayed unmatched. Germline V lookup: CDR1 GTSNPN, CDR2 SVGIG (reference sequence). The CDR3 DNA sequence: TGTGCCTGGAGCCGGACAGGGGACTCTGGAAACACCATATATTTT. As protein: CAWSRTGDSGNTIYF. The variable domain in full, completed from reference TRBV30 and TRBJ1-3, reads SQTIHQWPATLVQPVGSPLSLECTVEGTSNPNLYWYRQAAGRGLQLLFYSVGIGQISSEVPQNLSASRPQDRQFILSSKKLLLSDSGFYLCAWSRTGDSGNTIYFGEGSWLTVV.